These T cell receptor beta chains were read from a single sample in a study of cytomegalovirus exposure and HLA in healthy donors. Generated by immunoSEQ multiplex PCR, the TCRdb table keeps only in-frame clones and is missing some. The table shows fewer than 200,000 clones, with 9.5% to 15% occurring only once. Sequencing input: PBMCs. The receptors come from a man between 50 and 59 years old in good health and CMV-seropositive. Each CDR3 is given without its conserved first and last residue.

j_call	v_call	cdr3_aa
TRBJ2-7	TRBV30	AWSLQGGENKQY
TRBJ2-1	TRBV5-4	ASSRIAVAGGGEQF
TRBJ2-3	TRBV4-2	ASSSGVGGGGTDTQY
TRBJ1-4	TRBV5-1	ASSVQGGDEKLF
TRBJ2-7	TRBV29-1	SVGGDRGTEQY
TRBJ1-6	TRBV5-4	ASSPSDNSPLH
TRBJ1-2	TRBV10-1	ASGRQGYGYT
TRBJ2-3	TRBV5-1	ASRLRGFGRDTQY
TRBJ1-4	TRBV9	ASSVEGTTKKLF
TRBJ1-6	TRBV10-3	AISESATQGSPLH
TRBJ1-2	TRBV28	ASSLLPQGAGNYGYT
TRBJ2-5	TRBV19	ASSPQRRRQETQY
TRBJ2-3	TRBV7-3	ASSPTRRGYTDTQY
TRBJ2-3	TRBV5-4	ASSPGRGGLTDTQY
TRBJ1-5	TRBV5-5	ASSLGYSNQPQH
TRBJ1-1	TRBV6-5	ASSQTGGHIEAF
TRBJ2-2	TRBV19	ASTGLHTGELF
TRBJ2-3	TRBV10-3	AISESMFREQY
TRBJ2-1	TRBV2	ASRFLAGGQVNNNEQF
TRBJ2-5	TRBV7-2	ASSLGPRLDVETQY
TRBJ1-1	TRBV7-9	ASSFGERHTEAF
TRBJ1-1	TRBV29-1	SVEHRMNTEAF
TRBJ1-2	TRBV25-1	ASTPKVRDGYT
TRBJ1-2	TRBV11-3	ASSLDRGNYGYT
TRBJ2-7	TRBV19	ASSWDSYSYEQY
TRBJ1-1	TRBV27	ASRRQGMNTEAF
TRBJ2-1	TRBV7-6	ASSPYYDNEQF
TRBJ1-1	TRBV6-6	ASTGGLEGAF
TRBJ2-3	TRBV7-6	ASSLAGGGGDTQY
TRBJ2-3	TRBV18	ASSPTSGSTDTQY
TRBJ1-2	TRBV9	ASSPDKNYGYT
TRBJ1-1	TRBV11-2	ASSHNPAF
TRBJ1-2	TRBV7-2	ASSLDRIAEANYGYT
TRBJ2-7	TRBV7-9	ASEAESYEQY
TRBJ1-5	TRBV9	ASSVTGVNQPQH
TRBJ2-7	TRBV12-5	ASAGGTRTGTEQY
TRBJ2-3	TRBV29-1	SGSSGGGNTQY
TRBJ2-2	TRBV6-1	ASIVSGITGELF
TRBJ1-1	TRBV27	ASGRVSTPIGVAEAF
TRBJ2-5	TRBV5-5	ASRWDRTPQETQY
TRBJ1-1	TRBV30	ATEQPLGAF
TRBJ2-1	TRBV5-4	ASSPPSGGAGYNEQF
TRBJ2-3	TRBV9	ASSWGLKRGVEDTQY